This note documents a single T cell receptor (beta chain) sequence. Antigen specificity is unknown. This specimen comes from a study of radiotherapy plus CTLA-4 blockade in lung cancer. Whole-study context: Objective responses were recorded in roughly 20% of patients, with disease control recorded in about 33%. The study, taken as a whole, reports: Peripheral blood showed expansion of tumor-derived TCR clones after radiotherapy and ipilimumab. The best predictor of response was reported to be early blood T cell clone dynamics, with interferon-beta.

People whose metastatic non-small-cell lung cancer was chemo-refractory got focal radiation along with CTLA-4 blockade by ipilimumab. CDR1 and CDR2 (germline): MDHEN, SYDVKM. V was pared by 5 bases and J by 6 bases, with 10 bases of the junction left unmatched. This CDR3 has 18 amino acids. Using immunoSEQ multiplex PCR, the repertoire was profiled, and TCRdb retains in-frame clones only, with some absent. The sample consists of approximately 77,000 clones, less than 85% of them appearing once. The chain carries TRBV28 and TRBJ2-2; 15 bases fit TRBD2. This receptor was taken from a human donor with non-small cell lung cancer who had stable disease on radiotherapy plus ipilimumab. The source material was peripheral blood, sampled from a patient treated with radiotherapy plus ipilimumab. CDR3 in amino acids: CASSSPGLAGGVSGELFF. CDR3 sequence (DNA): TGTGCCAGCAGTAGCCCGGGACTAGCGGGAGGTGTCTCCGGGGAGCTGTTTTTT.